The TCR beta chain described here comes from a study of blood T cell repertoires in COVID-19 (dated by TCRdb to 2018 to 2021). Regarding the complete study: Collaborator samples came from the United States, Italy and Spain and covered acute and convalescent phases of COVID-19. The prospective study material was composed of cDNA or gDNA derived from T cells, B-cell-depleted T cells, or PBMCs. The dataset comprised deeply sampled blood TCRbeta repertoires from subjects exposed to, actively infected with, or recovered from COVID-19. The repertoires were made available in a free public database intended to serve as a resource for research on the immune response to SARS-CoV-2. Samples were obtained from the ongoing ImmuneRACE study (first 160 participants) and from some 1,200 subjects provided by 6 global collaborators. Sample metadata almost always included a de-identified subject ID, COVID-19 status, age in years and sex. Where available, HLA class I and class II types were taken from metadata supplied by the sample provider and were not determined by assay-based typing.

TCRbeta CDR3 regions were amplified from genomic DNA using the immunoSEQ Assay, a bias-controlled multiplex PCR. The source study handled its data this way. Within the assay, amplification of reference gene primers was used to estimate how many nucleated cells each sample contained. To quantify the absolute abundance of each unique TCRbeta CDR3 rearrangement, sequence reads were collapsed and filtered. For each sample, productive Simpson clonality was calculated as the square root of Simpson's diversity index across productive rearrangements. Sourced from immuneACCESS, this table was stored by TCRdb with only in-frame sequences that have V and J called. A share of the clones is absent; for the studies checked, an unresolved V gene accounts for under half, and the remainder has no known explanation. V and J calls and clone size are copied from that table; D and trimming were computed from the DNA. The sample contains about 220,000 clones, 75% to 85% of them found a single time. The ten largest clones represent about 4.4% of the sample.

Broader findings and caveats from the paper: The quantity of clinical and demographic metadata differed by source and by participant and was supplied without curation.

Points on this clone: Its antigen is not yet known. Nothing much larger sits one base from this clone, and base qualities are not available.

Trimming at the junction amounts to 4 bases on V and 1 base on J, and the germline ends lie 14 bases apart. CDR1 is given as SGHRS and CDR2 as YFSETQ, both from the germline V gene. Including the terminal cysteine and phenylalanine, the CDR3 comprises 15 residues. Solely the CDR3 DNA is kept, with 45 bases framed from the first base. The collaborating institutions used their own protocols to collect whole blood in K2EDTA tubes. For TCRbeta analysis, collaborator samples were shipped as frozen whole blood, as isolated PBMCs, or as DNA extracted from either sample type. Sequenced: peripheral blood. In this chain, TRBV5-1 is recombined with TRBJ1-1; 6 matching bases give a weak D call of TRBD1. This TCR derives from a woman between 65 and 79 years old with acute or convalescent COVID-19. The DNA sequence is as follows: TGCGCCAGCAGCCCTTTCCTACAGGGGAACACTGAAGCTTTCTTT. The translation is CASSPFLQGNTEAFF.